This T cell receptor beta chain was documented in a study of shared clonotypes between healthy human individuals. V lost 6 bases to trimming and J lost 5 bases, with 9 bases between them. The CDR3 has 12 amino acids. CDR1 SGHRS and CDR2 YFSETQ come from the germline V gene. Libraries were prepared by immunoSEQ multiplex PCR; TCRdb keeps only in-frame clonotypes and omits some of them. The sample consists of 950,000 to 1,100,000 clones, about 70% of them appearing once. The sequenced sample consisted of memory CD4+ T cells sorted from blood. Specified subset: CD45RA-negative fraction. The sequence came from a man younger than 35 in good health. This chain connects TRBV5-1 to TRBJ2-1, with D hard to call. CDR3 residues: CASKSRDNEQFF. The CDR3 nucleotides read TGCGCCAGCAAATCACGGGACAATGAGCAGTTCTTC.